This TCR beta chain was identified during a study of shared clonotypes between healthy human individuals. With respect to this clone: Its matching antigen is unknown.

Genomic DNA for unsorted samples was obtained from tens of millions of PBMCs. General study findings and limits: Few donors restricted represented genetic and exposure-history diversity. Sampling was confined to blood; repertoires within tissues likely differ.

Deep level was the assay's run setting. Assay: immunoSEQ multiplex PCR; the TCRdb copy retains only in-frame clones and omits some. Here the sample spans about 490,000 clones, roughly 85% being singletons. This sequence was found in a woman aged 35 to 49 in good health. Some clones in this sample may be carry-over from other donors' samples. Material for sequencing was PBMCs.

CDR3 protein: CASSARLAGSTDTQYF. CDR3 DNA sequence: TGCGCCAGCAGCGCGAGACTAGCGGGTAGCACAGATACGCAGTATTTT. The chain is built from TRBV5-1 and TRBJ2-3, with 10 bases matching TRBD2. The CDR3 consists of 16 residues. Germline V gene data show CDR1 as SGHRS and CDR2 as YFSETQ. The V segment lost 4 bases and the J segment 0 bases; nucleotides outside the gene matches: 5.